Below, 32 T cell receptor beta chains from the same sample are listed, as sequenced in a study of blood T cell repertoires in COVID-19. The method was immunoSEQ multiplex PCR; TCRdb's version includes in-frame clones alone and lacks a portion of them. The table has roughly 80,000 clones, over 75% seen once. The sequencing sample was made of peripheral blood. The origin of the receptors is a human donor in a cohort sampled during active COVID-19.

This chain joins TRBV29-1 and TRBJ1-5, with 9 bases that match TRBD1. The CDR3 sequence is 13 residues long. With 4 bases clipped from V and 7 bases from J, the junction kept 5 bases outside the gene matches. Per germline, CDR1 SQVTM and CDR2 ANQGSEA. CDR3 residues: CSVGGQGQQPQHF. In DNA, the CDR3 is TGCAGCGTTGGGGGACAGGGTCAACAGCCCCAGCATTTT.

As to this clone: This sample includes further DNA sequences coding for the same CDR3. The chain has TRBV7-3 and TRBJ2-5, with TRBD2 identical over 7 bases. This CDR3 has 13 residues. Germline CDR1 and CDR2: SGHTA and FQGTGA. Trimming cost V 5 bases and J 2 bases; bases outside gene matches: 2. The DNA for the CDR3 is TGTGCCAGCAGCCGCGGGGGACAAGAGACCCAGTACTTC. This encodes CASSRGGQETQYF.

DNA of the CDR3: TGTGCCAGCAGGCCGACTAGCGGGGTACCAGATACGCAGTATTTT. Translated, it gives CASRPTSGVPDTQYF. This rearrangement joins TRBV7-9 to TRBJ2-3; 11 nucleotides align to TRBD2. Germline CDR1 reads SEHNR; CDR2 reads FQNEAQ (reference sequence). After removal of 6 bases from V and 4 bases from J, the junction contained 6 bases not matched to a gene. This CDR3 comprises 15 residues.

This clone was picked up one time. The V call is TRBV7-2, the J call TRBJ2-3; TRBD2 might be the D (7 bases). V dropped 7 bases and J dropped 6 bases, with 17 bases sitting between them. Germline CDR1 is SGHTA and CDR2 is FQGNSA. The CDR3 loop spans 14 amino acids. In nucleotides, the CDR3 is TGTGCCAGCAACGAGGGGGGGGGCAGGGATACGCAGTATTTT. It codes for CASNEGGGRDTQYF.

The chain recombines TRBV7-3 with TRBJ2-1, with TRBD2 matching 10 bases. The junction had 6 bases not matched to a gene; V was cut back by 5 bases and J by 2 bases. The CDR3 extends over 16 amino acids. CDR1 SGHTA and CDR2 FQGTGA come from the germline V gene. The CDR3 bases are TGTGCCAGCAGCCCTGAAGCGGGGGGGACCTACAATGAGCAGTTCTTC. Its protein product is CASSPEAGGTYNEQFF.

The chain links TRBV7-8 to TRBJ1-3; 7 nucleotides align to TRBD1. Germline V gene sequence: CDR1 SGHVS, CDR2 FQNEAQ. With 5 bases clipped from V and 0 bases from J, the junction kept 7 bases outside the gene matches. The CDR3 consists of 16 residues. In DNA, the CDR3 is TGTGCCAGCAGCGCCGGACAGGCTTTCTCTGGAAACACCATATATTTT. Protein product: CASSAGQAFSGNTIYF.

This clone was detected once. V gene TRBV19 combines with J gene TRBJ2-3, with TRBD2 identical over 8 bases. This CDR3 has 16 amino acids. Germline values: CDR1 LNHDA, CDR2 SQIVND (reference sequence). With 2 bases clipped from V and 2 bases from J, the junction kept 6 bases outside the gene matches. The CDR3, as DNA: TGTGCCAGTAGTATAAGGGAGACTAGCGTCACAGATACGCAGTATTTT. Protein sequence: CASSIRETSVTDTQYF.

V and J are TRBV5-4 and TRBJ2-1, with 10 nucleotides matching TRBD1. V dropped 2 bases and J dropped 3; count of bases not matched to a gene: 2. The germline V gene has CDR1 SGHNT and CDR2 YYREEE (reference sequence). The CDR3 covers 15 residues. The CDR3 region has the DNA TGTGCCAGCAGCTTCCGGGACAGGGGCTACAATGAGCAGTTCTTC. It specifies CASSFRDRGYNEQFF.

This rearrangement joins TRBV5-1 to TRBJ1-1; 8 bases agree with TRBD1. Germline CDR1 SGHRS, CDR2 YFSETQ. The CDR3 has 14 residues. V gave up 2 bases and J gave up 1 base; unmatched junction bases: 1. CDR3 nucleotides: TGCGCCAGCAGCTTAACAGGGGGGAACACTGAAGCTTTCTTT. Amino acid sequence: CASSLTGGNTEAFF.

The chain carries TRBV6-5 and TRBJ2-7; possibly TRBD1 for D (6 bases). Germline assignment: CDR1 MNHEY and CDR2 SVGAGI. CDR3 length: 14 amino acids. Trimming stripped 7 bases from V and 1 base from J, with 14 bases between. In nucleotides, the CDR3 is TGTGCCAGCACTGTCGGGACACAGTCCTACGAGCAGTACTTC. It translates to CASTVGTQSYEQYF.

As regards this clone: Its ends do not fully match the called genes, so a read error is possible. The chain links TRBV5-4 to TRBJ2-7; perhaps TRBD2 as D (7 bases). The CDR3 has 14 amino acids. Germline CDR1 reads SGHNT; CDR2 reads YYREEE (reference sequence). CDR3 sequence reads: CASSLFLGGGGTEF. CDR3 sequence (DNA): TGTGCCAGCAGCCTTTTCTTAGGGGGGGGCGGGACGGAATTC. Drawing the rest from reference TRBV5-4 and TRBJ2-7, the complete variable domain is ETGVTQSPTHLIKTRGQQVTLRCSSQSGHNTVSWYQQALGQGPQFIFQYYREEENGRGNFPPRFSGLQFPNYSSELNVNALELDDSALYLCASSLFLGGGGTEFGPGTRLTVT.

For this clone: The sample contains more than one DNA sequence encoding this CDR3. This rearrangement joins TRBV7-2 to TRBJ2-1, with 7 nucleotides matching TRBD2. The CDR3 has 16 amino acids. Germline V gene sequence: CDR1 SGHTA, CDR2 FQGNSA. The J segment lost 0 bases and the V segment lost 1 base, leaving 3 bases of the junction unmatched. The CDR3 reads CASSLDGGSSYNEQFF. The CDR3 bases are TGTGCCAGCAGCTTAGATGGCGGGAGCTCCTACAATGAGCAGTTCTTC.

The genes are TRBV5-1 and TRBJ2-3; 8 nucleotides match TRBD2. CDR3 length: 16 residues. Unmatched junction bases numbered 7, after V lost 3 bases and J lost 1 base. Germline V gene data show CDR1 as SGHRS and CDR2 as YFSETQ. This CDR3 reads CASSYFSGDRTDTQYF. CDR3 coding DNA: TGCGCCAGCAGCTACTTTAGCGGGGACCGCACAGATACGCAGTATTTT.

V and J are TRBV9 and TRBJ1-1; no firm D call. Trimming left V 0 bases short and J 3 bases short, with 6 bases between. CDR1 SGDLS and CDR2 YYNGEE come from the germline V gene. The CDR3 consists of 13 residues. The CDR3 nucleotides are TGTGCCAGCAGCGTAGGAGGCCACACTGAAGCTTTCTTT. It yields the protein CASSVGGHTEAFF.

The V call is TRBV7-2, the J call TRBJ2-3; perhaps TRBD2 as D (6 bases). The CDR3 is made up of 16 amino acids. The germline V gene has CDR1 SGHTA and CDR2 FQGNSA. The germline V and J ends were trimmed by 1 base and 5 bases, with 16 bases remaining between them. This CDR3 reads CASSLVGGGPEDTQYF. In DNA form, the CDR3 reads TGTGCCAGCAGCTTAGTCGGGGGAGGTCCGGAAGATACGCAGTATTTT. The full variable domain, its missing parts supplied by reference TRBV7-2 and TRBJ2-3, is GAGVSQSPSNKVTEKGKDVELRCDPISGHTALYWYRQSLGQGLEFLIYFQGNSAPDKSGLPSDRFSAERTGGSVSTLTIQRTQQEDSAVYLCASSLVGGGPEDTQYFGPGTRLTVL.

The CDR3 protein is CASSLDRYEQYF. The CDR3 DNA reads as TGCGCCAGCAGCCTAGACAGATACGAGCAGTACTTC. This chain joins TRBV5-1 and TRBJ2-7; D is possibly TRBD1 (5 bases). Germline V CDR1 and CDR2: SGHRS, YFSETQ. V lost 4 bases and J 4 bases, leaving 9 bases between the germline ends. The CDR3 is 12 residues long.

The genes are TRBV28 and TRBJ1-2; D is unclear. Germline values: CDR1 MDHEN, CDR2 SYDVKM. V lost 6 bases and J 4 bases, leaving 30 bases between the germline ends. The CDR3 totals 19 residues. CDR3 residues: CASSPSTHLGPKYRYGYTF. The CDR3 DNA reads TGTGCCAGCAGCCCTAGCACCCATTTGGGCCCCAAATATCGCTATGGCTACACCTTC.

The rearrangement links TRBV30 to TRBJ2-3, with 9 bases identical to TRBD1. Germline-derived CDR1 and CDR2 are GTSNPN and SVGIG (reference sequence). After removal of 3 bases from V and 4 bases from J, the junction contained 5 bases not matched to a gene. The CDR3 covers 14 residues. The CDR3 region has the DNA TGTGCCTGGAGCCCGGACAGGGGAGCAGATACGCAGTATTTT. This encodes CAWSPDRGADTQYF. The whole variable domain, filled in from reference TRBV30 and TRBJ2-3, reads SQTIHQWPATLVQPVGSPLSLECTVEGTSNPNLYWYRQAAGRGLQLLFYSVGIGQISSEVPQNLSASRPQDRQFILSSKKLLLSDSGFYLCAWSPDRGADTQYFGPGTRLTVL.

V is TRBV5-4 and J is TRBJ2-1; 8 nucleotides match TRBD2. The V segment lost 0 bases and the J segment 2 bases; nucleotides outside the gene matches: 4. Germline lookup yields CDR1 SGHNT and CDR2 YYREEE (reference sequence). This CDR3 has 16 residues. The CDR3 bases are TGTGCCAGCAGCTTGGGCCGGGGACTAGCCTACAATGAGCAGTTCTTC. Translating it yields CASSLGRGLAYNEQFF.

DNA for the CDR3: TGTGCAAGTACAGGGATGGGTGGCTACACCTTC. Protein sequence: CASTGMGGYTF. V is TRBV9 and J is TRBJ1-2, with a possible D match to TRBD1 (6 bases). The CDR3 is 11 amino acids. Germline CDR1 SGDLS, CDR2 YYNGEE.

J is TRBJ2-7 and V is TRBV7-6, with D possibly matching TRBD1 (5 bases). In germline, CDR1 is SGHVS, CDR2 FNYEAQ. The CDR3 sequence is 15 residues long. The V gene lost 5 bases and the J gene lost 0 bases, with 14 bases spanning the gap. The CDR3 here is CASSQIGASSYEQYF. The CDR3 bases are TGTGCCAGCAGCCAAATAGGGGCTAGCTCCTACGAGCAGTACTTC.

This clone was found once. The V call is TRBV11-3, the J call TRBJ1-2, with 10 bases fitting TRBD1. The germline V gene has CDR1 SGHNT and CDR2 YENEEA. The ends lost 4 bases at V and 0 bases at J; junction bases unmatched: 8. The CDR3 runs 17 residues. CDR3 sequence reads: CASSSGLGQGANYGYTF. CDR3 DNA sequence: TGTGCCAGCAGCTCCGGCCTCGGACAGGGGGCTAACTATGGCTACACCTTC.

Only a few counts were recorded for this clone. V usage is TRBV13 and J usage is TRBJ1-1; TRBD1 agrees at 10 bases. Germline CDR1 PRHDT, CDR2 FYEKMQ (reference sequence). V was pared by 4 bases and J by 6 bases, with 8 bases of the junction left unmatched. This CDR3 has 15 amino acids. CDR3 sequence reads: CASSSWRQGAPEAFF. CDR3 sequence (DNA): TGTGCCAGCAGCTCTTGGAGACAGGGGGCCCCTGAAGCTTTCTTT.

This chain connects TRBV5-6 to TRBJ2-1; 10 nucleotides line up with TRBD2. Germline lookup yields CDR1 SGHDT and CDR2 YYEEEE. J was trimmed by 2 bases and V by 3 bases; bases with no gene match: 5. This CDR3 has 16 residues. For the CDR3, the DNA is TGTGCCAGCAGCTCGCCGGGACTAGCGACCTACAATGAGCAGTTCTTC. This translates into CASSSPGLATYNEQFF.

The CDR3 sequence is CASSLDRGMVFF. The CDR3 DNA reads TGCGCCAGCAGCTTGGACAGGGGAATGGTTTTCTTT. The chain recombines TRBV5-1 with TRBJ1-1, with 7 positions matching TRBD1. The V and J ends lost 0 bases and 13 bases, in that order; junction bases with no gene match: 6. Germline V gene data show CDR1 as SGHRS and CDR2 as YFSETQ. The CDR3 has 12 residues. Based on the CDR3 plus reference TRBV5-1 and TRBJ1-1, the full variable domain is KAGVTQTPRYLIKTRGQQVTLSCSPISGHRSVSWYQQTPGQGLQFLFEYFSETQRNKGNFPGRFSGRQFSNSRSEMNVSTLELGDSALYLCASSLDRGMVFFGQGTRLTVV.

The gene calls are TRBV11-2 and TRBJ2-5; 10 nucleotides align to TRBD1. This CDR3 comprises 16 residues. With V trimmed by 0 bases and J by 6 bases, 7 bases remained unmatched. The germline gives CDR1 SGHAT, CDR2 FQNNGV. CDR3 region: CASSLETTGGLKTQYF. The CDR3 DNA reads TGTGCCAGCAGCTTAGAAACGACAGGGGGCTTGAAGACCCAGTACTTC.

The CDR3 region is CASSLENDRVSYEQYF. The CDR3 coding sequence is TGTGCCAGCAGCTTAGAAAACGACAGGGTCTCCTACGAGCAGTACTTC. The chain uses TRBV11-2 and TRBJ2-7; 7 bases align to TRBD1. CDR3 length equals 16 residues. With 0 bases clipped from V and 0 bases from J, the junction kept 5 bases outside the gene matches. In germline, CDR1 is SGHAT, CDR2 FQNNGV.

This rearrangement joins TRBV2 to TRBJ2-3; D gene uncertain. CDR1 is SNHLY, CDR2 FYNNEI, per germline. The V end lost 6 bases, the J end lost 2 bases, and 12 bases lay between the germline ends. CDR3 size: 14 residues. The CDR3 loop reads CASRLIAPTDTQYF. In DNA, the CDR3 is TGTGCCAGCAGATTAATAGCACCCACAGATACGCAGTATTTT.

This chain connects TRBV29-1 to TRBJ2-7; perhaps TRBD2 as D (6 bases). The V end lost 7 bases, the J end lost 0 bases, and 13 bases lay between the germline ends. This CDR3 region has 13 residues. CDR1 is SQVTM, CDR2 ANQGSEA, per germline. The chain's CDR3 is CSGGDSGSYEQYF. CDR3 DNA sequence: TGCAGCGGCGGGGACTCGGGCTCCTACGAGCAGTACTTC.

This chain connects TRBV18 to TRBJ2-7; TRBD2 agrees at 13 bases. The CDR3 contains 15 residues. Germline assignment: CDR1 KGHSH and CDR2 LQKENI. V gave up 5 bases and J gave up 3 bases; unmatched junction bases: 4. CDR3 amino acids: CASSSGTSGNYEQYF. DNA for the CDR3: TGTGCCAGCTCATCGGGGACTAGCGGGAACTACGAGCAGTACTTC.

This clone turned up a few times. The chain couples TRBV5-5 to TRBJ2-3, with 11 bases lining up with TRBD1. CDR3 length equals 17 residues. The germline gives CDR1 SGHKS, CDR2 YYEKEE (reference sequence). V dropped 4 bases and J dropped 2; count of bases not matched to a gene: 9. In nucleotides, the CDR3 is TGTGCCAGCAGCCCGAAACGGACAGGGGGCCCCACAGATACGCAGTATTTT. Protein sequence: CASSPKRTGGPTDTQYF.

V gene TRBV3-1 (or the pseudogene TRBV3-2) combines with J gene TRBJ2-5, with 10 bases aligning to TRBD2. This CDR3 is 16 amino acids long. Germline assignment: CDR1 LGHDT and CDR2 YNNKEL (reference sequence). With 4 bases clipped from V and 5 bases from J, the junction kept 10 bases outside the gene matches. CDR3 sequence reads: CASSLSSGGVKETQYF. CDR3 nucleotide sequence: TGTGCCAGCAGCCTTTCGAGCGGGGGGGTGAAGGAGACCCAGTACTTC.